Listed here are 11 T cell receptor beta chains from one sample, sequenced in a study of human T cells and chemical hapten exposure. TCRdb used MiXCR to reprocess the RACE reads, holding one entry per CDR3 protein. The data hold about 99,000 distinct CDR3 sequences, with 9.5% to 15% observed a single time. Time point indicated: patch test 1, 2 weeks after DPC sensitization. Stated treatment: therapeutic diphenylcyclopropenone sensitization with weekly scalp DPC. Here the sequenced sample was whole blood, taken in connection with sensitization to the hapten diphenylcyclopropenone (DPC). The origin of the receptors is a woman between 35 and 50 years old with alopecia areata. Some clones in this sample may be carry-over from other donors' samples.

This clonotype occurred many times. The chain has TRBV7-8 and TRBJ2-3; D is uncertain. The germline V and J ends were trimmed by 5 bases and 1 base, with 10 bases remaining between them. There are 14 residues in the CDR3. The germline V gene has CDR1 SGHVS and CDR2 FQNEAQ. The DNA of the CDR3 is TGTGCCAGCAGCCTACTAACGGGCACAGATACGCAGTATTTT. Translated, it gives CASSLLTGTDTQYF.

This clonotype was detected a few times. DNA of the CDR3: TGCAGTGCTAGTCCCCTCGACAGGGCGAGCACAGATACGCAGTATTTT. Residues: CSASPLDRASTDTQYF. The V gene is TRBV20-1, the J gene TRBJ2-3; 7 nucleotides align to TRBD1. Germline CDR1 reads DFQATT; CDR2 reads SNEGSKA (reference sequence). Losses at the gene ends were 3 bases for V and 0 bases for J; bases not matched to a gene: 9. The CDR3 has 16 amino acids.

This chain uses TRBV9 with TRBJ1-3, with D tentatively TRBD1 (6 bases). CDR1 is SGDLS and CDR2 is YYNGEE in the germline V gene. V lost 2 bases to trimming and J lost 5 bases, with 11 bases between them. The CDR3 is made up of 14 amino acids. The CDR3 loop is CASSVTGPRNTIYF. CDR3 DNA sequence: TGTGCCAGCAGCGTGACAGGACCTAGAAACACCATATATTTT.

This clonotype showed up many times. V gene TRBV6-6 combines with J gene TRBJ2-3, with 7 bases matching TRBD2. Unmatched junction bases numbered 9, after V lost 7 bases and J lost 2 bases. The CDR3 runs 15 residues. Germline-derived CDR1 and CDR2 are MNHNY and SVGAGI (reference sequence). CDR3 protein: CASTPGEGFTDTQYF. The CDR3 bases are TGTGCCAGCACCCCCGGGGAGGGTTTCACAGATACGCAGTATTTT.

This clonotype was seen many times. The chain carries TRBV7-9 and TRBJ2-5; 7 positions match TRBD2. Germline values: CDR1 SEHNR, CDR2 FQNEAQ (reference sequence). Germline trimming cut 4 bases from V and 9 bases from J; bases unmatched to any gene: 8. The CDR3 loop spans 13 amino acids. CDR3 coding DNA: TGTGCCAGCAGCTCCCTCCGGGGAGGGGCCCAGTACTTC. This codes for CASSSLRGGAQYF.

This clonotype occurred many times. V and J are TRBV6-2 or TRBV6-3 and TRBJ2-1; 10 nucleotides line up with TRBD2. The CDR3 length is 16 residues. Per the germline V gene, CDR1 is MNHEY and CDR2 is SVGEGT. V was clipped by 5 bases and J by 7 bases; unmatched bases: 11. The CDR3 DNA reads as TGTGCCAGCAGTCCCACAGTCGGGACTAGCGCAAATGAGCAGTTCTTC. The encoded protein is CASSPTVGTSANEQFF.

The J gene is TRBJ2-2, the V gene TRBV7-3; D might be TRBD1 (6 bases). The CDR3 covers 16 residues. The V end lost 1 base, the J end lost 8 bases, and 17 bases lay between the germline ends. Germline V gives CDR1 SGHTA, CDR2 FQGTGA. Here the CDR3 DNA reads TGTGCCAGCAGCTTAAGCCCCGGGACAACCCCAGGGGAGCTGTTTTTT. Residues: CASSLSPGTTPGELFF.

The chain is built from TRBV7-2 and TRBJ2-1; D is possibly TRBD1 (5 bases). V was pared by 7 bases and J by 2 bases, with 9 bases between. Germline loops: CDR1 SGHTA, CDR2 FQGNSA. This CDR3 spans 13 amino acids. This CDR3 reads CASKGRAYNEQFF. In nucleotides, the CDR3 is TGTGCCAGCAAGGGCAGGGCCTACAATGAGCAGTTCTTC. Together with reference TRBV7-2 and TRBJ2-1, the CDR3 gives the full variable domain: GAGVSQSPSNKVTEKGKDVELRCDPISGHTALYWYRQSLGQGLEFLIYFQGNSAPDKSGLPSDRFSAERTGGSVSTLTIQRTQQEDSAVYLCASKGRAYNEQFFGPGTRLTVL.

The gene calls are TRBV7-9 and TRBJ1-6, with D possibly TRBD1 on 6 matching bases. The germline CDR1 and CDR2 sequences are SEHNR and FQNEAQ (reference sequence). Trimming shortened V by 8 bases and J by 10 bases, and 15 bases separated the two germline ends. The CDR3 loop spans 13 amino acids. In DNA form, the CDR3 reads TGTGCCAGCTCGGGCAGGGACAAATCACCCCTCCACTTT. This translates into CASSGRDKSPLHF.

The genes are TRBV11-1 and TRBJ2-6, with a possible D match to TRBD2 (5 bases). This CDR3 contains 15 residues. With 0 bases removed from V and 2 bases from J, the gap between germline ends came to 5 bases. In germline, CDR1 is SGHAT, CDR2 FQDESV (reference sequence). The CDR3 DNA follows: TGTGCCAGCAGCTTAGCGGGAGCTGGGGCCAACGTCCTGACTTTC. It is translated as CASSLAGAGANVLTF.

The chain couples TRBV4-3 to TRBJ1-1; 7 positions match TRBD1. The length of the CDR3 is 13 residues. V lost 6 bases, J lost 1 base, and 2 bases stayed unmatched. Germline V gene sequence: CDR1 LGHNA, CDR2 YSLEER. CDR3 amino acids: CASRGQENTEAFF. CDR3 nucleotides: TGCGCCAGCAGAGGACAGGAGAACACTGAAGCTTTCTTT.